Below are 18 T cell receptor beta chains sequenced from a single sample in a study of OX40 agonist ivuxolimab in advanced cancers. Sequencing was performed with immunoSEQ multiplex PCR; in TCRdb, only in-frame clones are kept and a portion is missing. Of more than 8,500 clones listed, about 88% are singletons. The sequenced sample was CD4+ or CD8+ T cells sorted from blood, obtained in a trial of the OX40 agonist ivuxolimab. Source of these receptors: an adult with an advanced solid tumor such as melanoma, head and neck, liver or kidney cancer.

The rearrangement uses TRBV2 and TRBJ1-1, with D uncertain. Germline assignment: CDR1 SNHLY and CDR2 FYNNEI. This CDR3 spans 11 amino acids. The ends were cut back, 1 base at V and 13 bases at J, with 10 bases in the middle. CDR3 DNA sequence: TGTGCCAGCAGTGAAGGAGCGTTTTATTTCTTT. It encodes CASSEGAFYFF.

This clone was recorded only once. J is TRBJ2-5 and V is TRBV5-8; TRBD2 matches 7 bases. The CDR3 totals 13 residues. In germline, CDR1 is SGHTS, CDR2 YDEGEE. V lost 2 bases, J lost 5 bases, and 3 bases stayed unmatched. Written as DNA, the CDR3 is TGTGCCAGCAGCTTCGAACTAGCGGAGACCCAGTACTTC. Protein: CASSFELAETQYF.

This chain connects TRBV7-8 to TRBJ2-1, with 14 bases aligning to TRBD2. The junction had 6 bases not matched to a gene; V was cut back by 5 bases and J by 3 bases. The CDR3 runs to 17 residues. In germline, CDR1 is SGHVS, CDR2 FQNEAQ. The CDR3 here is CASSDRLAGGFYNEQFF. The CDR3, as DNA: TGTGCCAGCAGCGACCGACTAGCGGGGGGGTTCTACAATGAGCAGTTCTTC.

The chain carries TRBV6-5 and TRBJ2-7, with a possible D match to TRBD2 (6 bases). Trimming pared 6 bases from V and 3 bases from J, leaving 18 bases between. This CDR3 spans 15 amino acids. Germline V gene sequence: CDR1 MNHEY, CDR2 SVGAGI. The DNA of the CDR3 is TGTGCCAGCAGCTTCGGGGGACTCCCGGGCTACGAGCAGTACTTC. Residues: CASSFGGLPGYEQYF.

This chain uses TRBV29-1 with TRBJ1-1; no firm D call. The V end lost 4 bases, the J end lost 7 bases, and 13 bases lay between the germline ends. Germline V CDR1 and CDR2: SQVTM, ANQGSEA. The CDR3 is 12 amino acids. The CDR3 DNA reads as TGCAGCGTTGTAGGCGCAACGAGTGAAGCTTTCTTT. Translating it yields CSVVGATSEAFF.

Comment on this clone: One end of the junction varies from germline; a read error may be responsible. This chain joins TRBV28 and TRBJ1-2, with 9 bases aligning to TRBD1. The CDR3 has 10 amino acids. CDR1 and CDR2 (germline): MDHEN, SYDVKM. In nucleotides, the CDR3 is TGTGCAGCAGGGGACAGGGTGACCCACTTC. Translated: CAAGDRVTHF.

The chain uses TRBV6-6 and TRBJ2-7; D unresolved. The CDR3 spans 13 residues. V shed 2 bases and J shed 7 bases, with 12 bases lying between them. From germline, CDR1 is MNHNY and CDR2 SVGAGI (reference sequence). CDR3 region: CASSYDWGTEQYF. The CDR3, as DNA: TGTGCCAGCAGTTACGACTGGGGAACTGAGCAGTACTTC.

The J gene is TRBJ2-3, the V gene TRBV11-2; D possibly corresponds to TRBD2 (5 bases). Germline V gene sequence: CDR1 SGHAT, CDR2 FQNNGV. The CDR3 runs 15 residues. The V end lost 3 bases, the J end lost 0 bases, and 10 bases lay between the germline ends. CDR3 in amino acids: CASSFASPSTDTQYF. Written as DNA, the CDR3 is TGTGCCAGCAGCTTCGCTAGCCCTAGCACAGATACGCAGTATTTT. The full variable domain, with the rest looked up from reference TRBV11-2 and TRBJ2-3, is EAGVAQSPRYKIIEKRQSVAFWCNPISGHATLYWYQQILGQGPKLLIQFQNNGVVDDSQLPKDRFSAERLKGVDSTLKIQPAKLEDSAVYLCASSFASPSTDTQYFGPGTRLTVL.

The chain uses TRBV11-3 and TRBJ2-7, with 7 bases identical to TRBD1. The J segment lost 3 bases and the V segment lost 5 bases, leaving 10 bases of the junction unmatched. Per germline, CDR1 SGHNT and CDR2 YENEEA. The CDR3 spans 15 residues. The CDR3, as DNA: TGTGCCAGCAGCCCGCGACAGGGAACCAACTACGAGCAGTACTTC. Its protein product is CASSPRQGTNYEQYF.

V and J are TRBV7-3 and TRBJ2-1; D is uncertain. CDR3 size: 14 residues. The V and J ends lost 5 bases and 9 bases respectively, with 17 bases between them. Germline V gives CDR1 SGHTA, CDR2 FQGTGA. The CDR3 DNA reads as TGTGCCAGCAGCCCCGGATCTCTCGGCGGTGAGCAGTTCTTC. Encoded protein: CASSPGSLGGEQFF.

The chain links TRBV7-7 to TRBJ2-5, with TRBD1 matching 7 bases. Judging by the DNA end, TRBJ2-7 fits better; the J call may be wrong. Germline V gene lookup returns CDR1 SSHAT and CDR2 FNYEAQ (reference sequence). CDR3 length equals 14 residues. In DNA, the CDR3 is TGTGCCAGCAGCCCGGACAGGAGTTCCTACGAGCAGTACTTC. Translation gives CASSPDRSSYEQYF.

The chain is built from TRBV27 and TRBJ2-1; 9 positions agree with TRBD2. The CDR3 runs 15 residues. The germline CDR1 and CDR2 sequences are MNHEY and SMNVEV (reference sequence). J lost 8 bases, V lost 6 bases, and 11 bases had no gene match. The DNA of the CDR3 is TGTGCCAGCAGGCTCCAGCGGGGGGCCGCCGATGAGCAGTTCTTC. Translating gives CASRLQRGAADEQFF.

This chain links TRBV2 with TRBJ1-6; D is undetermined. Germline CDR1 and CDR2: SNHLY and FYNNEI. CDR3 length equals 16 residues. V lost 6 bases and J 0 bases, leaving 12 bases between the germline ends. The DNA for the CDR3 is TGTGCCAGCAGCCCTGGGCCGAGCTCCTATAATTCACCCCTCCACTTT. Protein product: CASSPGPSSYNSPLHF.

CDR3 residues: CASSRTSGGNNEQFF. DNA for the CDR3: TGCGCCAGCAGCCGTACTAGCGGGGGAAACAATGAGCAGTTCTTC. The chain couples TRBV5-1 to TRBJ2-1; 11 bases line up with TRBD2. The CDR3 extends over 15 amino acids. Germline assignment: CDR1 SGHRS and CDR2 YFSETQ. The V and J ends lost 4 bases and 5 bases, in that order; junction bases with no gene match: 5.

This rearrangement joins TRBV29-1 to TRBJ1-2; no reliable D call. Trimming pared 0 bases from V and 0 bases from J, leaving 8 bases between. The CDR3 is 14 residues long. Germline CDR1 reads SQVTM; CDR2 reads ANQGSEA. The CDR3 is CSVEDAQANYGYTF. The CDR3 DNA sequence: TGCAGCGTTGAAGATGCCCAAGCTAACTATGGCTACACCTTC. Variable domain in full (rest from reference TRBV29-1 and TRBJ1-2): SAVISQKPSRDICQRGTSLTIQCQVDSQVTMMFWYRQQPGQSLTLIATANQGSEATYESGFVIDKFPISRPNLTFSTLTVSNMSPEDSSIYLCSVEDAQANYGYTFGSGTRLTVV.

The gene calls are TRBV4-1 and TRBJ2-7, with 11 bases identical to TRBD1. Per the germline V gene, CDR1 is MGHRA and CDR2 is YSYEKL. Trimming removed 3 bases from V and 3 bases from J; junction bases left unmatched: 4. The CDR3 is 15 residues long. In DNA, the CDR3 is TGCGCCAGCAGCCAGGCCGGGACAGGGGGCTACGAGCAGTACTTC. Translated: CASSQAGTGGYEQYF.

The J gene is TRBJ2-2, the V gene TRBV4-1, with D unclear. The CDR3 runs to 14 residues. CDR1 and CDR2 (germline): MGHRA, YSYEKL. The ends were cut back, 4 bases at V and 1 base at J, with 7 bases in the middle. The CDR3 bases are TGCGCCAGCAGCCTCAGAGTGAACACCGGGGAGCTGTTTTTT. Its translation: CASSLRVNTGELFF.

The J gene is TRBJ1-2, the V gene TRBV5-1, with 7 bases matching TRBD1. The CDR3 runs 15 residues. The germline gives CDR1 SGHRS, CDR2 YFSETQ. V shed 7 bases and J 5 bases; nucleotides not matched to a gene: 14. The CDR3 DNA sequence: TGCGCCAGCCAAGCAGTACAGGGGTCCCAGTATGGCTACACCTTC. This encodes CASQAVQGSQYGYTF.